Listed below are T cell receptor beta chains from one sample, sequenced in a study of cytomegalovirus exposure and HLA in healthy donors. TCRdb's table, derived via immunoSEQ multiplex PCR, lists solely in-frame clones and lacks some. The table lists some 150,000 clones, more than 75% of them singletons, with 1.4% in the top ten. The sample comprised PBMCs. The receptor set was obtained from a woman in her 30s in good health and CMV-seronegative. CDR3s include the opening cysteine and the closing phenylalanine or tryptophan. A D gene is named only where the DNA matches it firmly.

v_call: TRBV7-2; d_call: -; j_call: TRBJ1-4; cdr3_aa: CASSLAPAGGGFDEKLFF
v_call: TRBV19; d_call: -; j_call: TRBJ2-1; cdr3_aa: CATRLGAYNEQFF
v_call: TRBV10-3; d_call: -; j_call: TRBJ2-2; cdr3_aa: CAISAPGTGELFF
v_call: TRBV6-1; d_call: -; j_call: TRBJ2-7; cdr3_aa: CASSEFGGPSYEQYF
v_call: TRBV7-2; d_call: -; j_call: TRBJ1-2; cdr3_aa: CATGNRGGYTF
v_call: TRBV29-1; d_call: TRBD1; j_call: TRBJ1-2; cdr3_aa: CSVAGQPTTNYGYTF
v_call: TRBV28; d_call: TRBD1; j_call: TRBJ1-6; cdr3_aa: CASSLWRGGGSPLHF
v_call: TRBV27; d_call: TRBD1; j_call: TRBJ2-7; cdr3_aa: CASRIRAGGPYEQYF
v_call: TRBV5-1; d_call: TRBD2; j_call: TRBJ2-3; cdr3_aa: CASNAGGFTDTQYF
v_call: TRBV5-1; d_call: -; j_call: TRBJ1-3; cdr3_aa: CASSPSPSRERNTIYF
v_call: TRBV9; d_call: -; j_call: TRBJ2-1; cdr3_aa: CASSVVGARNEQFF
v_call: TRBV20-1; d_call: -; j_call: TRBJ2-3; cdr3_aa: CSARDSDTQYF
v_call: TRBV5-1; d_call: TRBD1; j_call: TRBJ1-2; cdr3_aa: CASSLEGQDYGYTF
v_call: TRBV7-6; d_call: -; j_call: TRBJ1-3; cdr3_aa: CASSPDPGGNTIYF
v_call: TRBV27; d_call: TRBD1; j_call: TRBJ1-1; cdr3_aa: CASSSSTGVQAFF
v_call: TRBV7-2; d_call: TRBD1; j_call: TRBJ1-2; cdr3_aa: CASSLSGQGKYGYTF
v_call: TRBV15; d_call: -; j_call: TRBJ1-3; cdr3_aa: CATSSRSFNSGNTIYF
v_call: TRBV30; d_call: -; j_call: TRBJ2-1; cdr3_aa: CAWSVRNRRNEQFF
v_call: TRBV11-2; d_call: -; j_call: TRBJ2-7; cdr3_aa: CASSRRRENEQYF
v_call: TRBV2; d_call: TRBD1; j_call: TRBJ2-7; cdr3_aa: CASIQRQGGYEQYF
v_call: TRBV6-1; d_call: -; j_call: TRBJ2-7; cdr3_aa: CASSEDRTRPYEQYF
v_call: TRBV7-6; d_call: TRBD1; j_call: TRBJ1-2; cdr3_aa: CASSSRGYGYTF
v_call: TRBV27; d_call: TRBD1; j_call: TRBJ2-6; cdr3_aa: CASGVPGGSNVLTF
v_call: TRBV5-1; d_call: TRBD1; j_call: TRBJ2-1; cdr3_aa: CASSYQPPDRVPSDNEQFF
v_call: TRBV5-1; d_call: TRBD2; j_call: TRBJ2-1; cdr3_aa: CASSLGSGGVVFF
v_call: TRBV11-2; d_call: -; j_call: TRBJ1-6; cdr3_aa: CASSFGGIQSPLHF
v_call: TRBV27; d_call: -; j_call: TRBJ2-5; cdr3_aa: CASSFSPRETQYF
v_call: TRBV7-9; d_call: TRBD1; j_call: TRBJ2-7; cdr3_aa: CASSLGQGKAYEQYF
v_call: TRBV4-1; d_call: -; j_call: TRBJ1-6; cdr3_aa: CASSQGHLDSSYNSPLHF
v_call: TRBV14; d_call: -; j_call: TRBJ2-5; cdr3_aa: CASSQTPPGVLVETQYF
v_call: TRBV30; d_call: -; j_call: TRBJ1-1; cdr3_aa: CAGEGVSGTEAFF
v_call: TRBV7-7; d_call: -; j_call: TRBJ2-7; cdr3_aa: CASSPGFDGNLYF
v_call: TRBV21-1; d_call: -; j_call: TRBJ1-6; cdr3_aa: CASSKKHSPLHF
v_call: TRBV16; d_call: TRBD2; j_call: TRBJ2-1; cdr3_aa: CASSQSASGGANNEQFF
v_call: TRBV19; d_call: TRBD2; j_call: TRBJ2-1; cdr3_aa: CASSAGGWYNEQFF
v_call: TRBV5-4; d_call: -; j_call: TRBJ1-2; cdr3_aa: CASSLASRVNYGYTF
v_call: TRBV2; d_call: -; j_call: TRBJ1-5; cdr3_aa: CASSEGGQPQHF
v_call: TRBV15; d_call: TRBD2; j_call: TRBJ2-3; cdr3_aa: CATSRGLAGGPADTQYF
v_call: TRBV11-2; d_call: TRBD2; j_call: TRBJ2-7; cdr3_aa: CASSETSGGFSYEQYF
v_call: TRBV14; d_call: -; j_call: TRBJ1-6; cdr3_aa: CASSQVGGDLYNSPLHF
v_call: TRBV5-1; d_call: -; j_call: TRBJ2-1; cdr3_aa: CASSLELLNNEQFF
v_call: TRBV9; d_call: TRBD2; j_call: TRBJ2-7; cdr3_aa: CASSVGPSGGKVEQYF
v_call: TRBV7-9; d_call: TRBD1; j_call: TRBJ1-2; cdr3_aa: CASSDGTGSYGYTF
v_call: TRBV6-5; d_call: -; j_call: TRBJ1-6; cdr3_aa: CASKKSSYNSPLHF
v_call: TRBV2; d_call: TRBD1; j_call: TRBJ1-2; cdr3_aa: CASSTGVGGYTF
v_call: TRBV5-4; d_call: TRBD1; j_call: TRBJ1-2; cdr3_aa: CASSPDRGNYGYTF
v_call: TRBV6-1; d_call: -; j_call: TRBJ2-1; cdr3_aa: CASRASGFYNEQFF
v_call: TRBV5-1; d_call: TRBD2; j_call: TRBJ2-7; cdr3_aa: CASSSSGLAGALSYEQYF
v_call: TRBV23-1; d_call: TRBD1; j_call: TRBJ1-2; cdr3_aa: CASSQPGQITNYGYTF
v_call: TRBV29-1; d_call: TRBD1; j_call: TRBJ2-1; cdr3_aa: CSVGGTGASNEQFF
v_call: TRBV11-2; d_call: -; j_call: TRBJ2-4; cdr3_aa: CASSLASRGIQYF
v_call: TRBV27; d_call: TRBD1; j_call: TRBJ1-6; cdr3_aa: CASSPDRGYSPLHF
v_call: TRBV30; d_call: -; j_call: TRBJ1-2; cdr3_aa: CAWSVLAASDYTF
v_call: TRBV27; d_call: TRBD1; j_call: TRBJ2-7; cdr3_aa: CASSSGQGRGEQYF
v_call: TRBV10-3; d_call: -; j_call: TRBJ2-5; cdr3_aa: CAISPGVVREETQYF